Listed below are T cell receptor beta chains from one sample, sequenced in a study of shared clonotypes between healthy human individuals. TCRdb's table, derived via immunoSEQ multiplex PCR, lists solely in-frame clones and lacks some. The table has over a million clones, around 95% seen once. The sequenced material came from naive CD4+ T cells sorted from blood. These receptors were collected from a man aged 25 to 40 in good health. CDR3s include the opening cysteine and the closing phenylalanine or tryptophan. Each record gives: CDR3 DNA, CDR3 protein, V gene, D gene, J gene, clone size. D genes are given only for firm matches. Clone sizes are given selectively: once, few, many, or a class where the clone is expanded.

TGTGCCAGCAGTTTATCGGGTAGCGGGAGGGCCCGCGAGCAGTACTTC	CASSLSGSGRAREQYF	TRBV28	TRBD2	TRBJ2-7	NA
TGTGCCAGTTCGACCGACACAGATACGCAGTATTTT	CASSTDTDTQYF	TRBV19	NA	TRBJ2-3	NA
TGCGCCAGCAGCTTGGTGGGTATGGGGGACGAGCGCGAGCAGTACTTC	CASSLVGMGDEREQYF	TRBV5-1	NA	TRBJ2-7	NA
TGTGCCAGTAGTACTAGCGGGAGTGGCTACGAGCAGTACTTC	CASSTSGSGYEQYF	TRBV19	TRBD2	TRBJ2-7	NA
TGTGCCAGCAGCTTAATTGGACCCGGGAACACCGGGGAGCTGTTTTTT	CASSLIGPGNTGELFF	TRBV7-8	NA	TRBJ2-2	NA
TGCGCCAGCAGCCTGGGCGGGACAGGGGAAAGATTACTGTTTTTT	CASSLGGTGERLLFF	TRBV5-1	TRBD1	TRBJ1-4	NA
TGTGCCAGCAGTCCCTTGTGGCTAGCGGGAGGCGTATACGAGCAGTACTTC	CASSPLWLAGGVYEQYF	TRBV28	TRBD2	TRBJ2-7	NA
TGCGCCAGCAGCTTGGGTACAGGTTTGAACACTGAAGCTTTCTTT	CASSLGTGLNTEAFF	TRBV5-1	NA	TRBJ1-1	NA
TGTGCTAGTGGTTTGGTACTTGGGACAGACGGTAACGAGCAGTTCTTC	CASGLVLGTDGNEQFF	TRBV12-5	TRBD1	TRBJ2-1	NA
TGCGCCAGCAGCCAGACAGTCTCTGGGGCCAACGTCCTGACTTTC	CASSQTVSGANVLTF	TRBV5-1	NA	TRBJ2-6	NA
TGTGCCAGCAGCTCGGAGAACGTAGCGGACTGGGGCCAAGAGACCCAGTACTTC	CASSSENVADWGQETQYF	TRBV5-6	NA	TRBJ2-5	once
TGTGCCGCGAGGGGGGTCTCCTACGAGCAGTACTTC	CAARGVSYEQYF	TRBV6-5	NA	TRBJ2-7	NA
TGTGCCAGCAGTTTATCAGTTCCGAGAGAAGCTTTCTTT	CASSLSVPREAFF	TRBV28	NA	TRBJ1-1	NA
TGTGCCAGCAGCTCCACTAGCGGCGCTTACAATGAGCAGTTCTTC	CASSSTSGAYNEQFF	TRBV7-2	TRBD2	TRBJ2-1	NA
TGTGCCAGCAGTTACTCACGGATTAGCACAGATACGCAGTATTTT	CASSYSRISTDTQYF	TRBV6-5	NA	TRBJ2-3	NA
TGTGCCAGCAGCCGAAACAGGGGATCCTACGAGCAGTACTTC	CASSRNRGSYEQYF	TRBV11-3	TRBD1	TRBJ2-7	NA
TGTGCCTGGAAACTAGCGGGGGGGTACAATGAGCAGTTCTTC	CAWKLAGGYNEQFF	TRBV30	TRBD2	TRBJ2-1	NA
TGCGCCAGCAGCGAGGGCGGACAGACTAGCTACACCTTC	CASSEGGQTSYTF	TRBV5-1	NA	TRBJ1-2	NA
TGTGCCAGCAGTGCTTTGACAGGGGGGCTTTCCACTGAAGCTTTCTTT	CASSALTGGLSTEAFF	TRBV6-1	TRBD1	TRBJ1-1	NA
TGCGCCAGCAGCTTTGGGTTGGGTACTAGCGCCGCTAGCACAGATACGCAGTATTTT	CASSFGLGTSAASTDTQYF	TRBV5-1	TRBD2	TRBJ2-3	NA